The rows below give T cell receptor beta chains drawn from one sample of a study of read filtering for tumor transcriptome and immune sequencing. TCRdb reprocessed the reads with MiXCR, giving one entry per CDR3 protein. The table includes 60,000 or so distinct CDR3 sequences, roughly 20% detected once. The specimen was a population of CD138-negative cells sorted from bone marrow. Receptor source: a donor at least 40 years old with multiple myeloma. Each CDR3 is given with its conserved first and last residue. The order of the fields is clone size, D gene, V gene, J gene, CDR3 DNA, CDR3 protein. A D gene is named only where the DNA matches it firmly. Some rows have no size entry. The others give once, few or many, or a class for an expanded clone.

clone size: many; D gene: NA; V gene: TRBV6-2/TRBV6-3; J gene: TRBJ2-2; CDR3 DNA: TGTGCCAGCAGTTCGGGCAGGGAGCTGTTTTTT; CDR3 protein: CASSSGRELFF
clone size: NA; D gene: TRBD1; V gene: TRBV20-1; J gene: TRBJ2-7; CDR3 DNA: TGCAGTGCTACAGGGGGCAGCTCCTACGAGCAGTACTTC; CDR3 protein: CSATGGSSYEQYF
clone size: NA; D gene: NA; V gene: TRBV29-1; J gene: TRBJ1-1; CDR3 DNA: TGCAGCGTCGGTTGGGATGAAGCTCTCTTT; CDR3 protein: CSVGWDEALF
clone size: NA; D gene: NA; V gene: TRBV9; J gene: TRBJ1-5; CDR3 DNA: TGTGCCAGCAGCGTAGAGGCGGGGTGGGGTCAGCCCCAGCATTTT; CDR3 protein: CASSVEAGWGQPQHF
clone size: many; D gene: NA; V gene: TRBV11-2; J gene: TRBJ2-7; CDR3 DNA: TGTGCCAGCAGCTCCGGGACTTACCCCTACGAGCAGTACTTC; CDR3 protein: CASSSGTYPYEQYF
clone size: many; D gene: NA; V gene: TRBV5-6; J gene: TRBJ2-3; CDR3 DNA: TGTGCCAGCAGCTTGAAGCTTGCAGGAACCCCCCCTGGAGATACGCAGTATTTT; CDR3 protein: CASSLKLAGTPPGDTQYF
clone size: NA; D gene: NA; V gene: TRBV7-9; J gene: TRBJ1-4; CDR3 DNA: TGTGCCAGCAGCCGGGGATATGAAAAACTGTTTTTT; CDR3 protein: CASSRGYEKLFF
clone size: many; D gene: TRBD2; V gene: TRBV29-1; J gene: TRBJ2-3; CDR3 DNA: TGCAGCGTTCGGCTAGCGGGAGACGCAGATACGCAGTATTTT; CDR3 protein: CSVRLAGDADTQYF
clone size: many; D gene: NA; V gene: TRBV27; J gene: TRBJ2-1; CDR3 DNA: TGTGCCAGCAGGGAGGGGGCGCCGAGGAATGAGCAGTTCTTC; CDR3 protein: CASREGAPRNEQFF
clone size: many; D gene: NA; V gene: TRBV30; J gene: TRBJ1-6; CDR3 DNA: TGTGCCTGGAGTATGACACTTTCACCCCTCCACTTT; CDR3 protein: CAWSMTLSPLHF
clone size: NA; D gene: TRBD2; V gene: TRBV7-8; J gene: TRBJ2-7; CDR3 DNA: TGTGCCATCAGCTTAGGTTTAGCGGGGGACTACGATCAGTACTTC; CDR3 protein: CAISLGLAGDYDQYF
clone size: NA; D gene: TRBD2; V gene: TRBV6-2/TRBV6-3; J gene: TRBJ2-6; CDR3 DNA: TGTGCCAGCAGTTACCGTCCCTCCCTTCGACTAGCGGGAGGAGCTGAATCTGGGGCCAACGTCCTGGCTTTC; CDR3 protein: CASSYRPSLRLAGGAESGANVLAF
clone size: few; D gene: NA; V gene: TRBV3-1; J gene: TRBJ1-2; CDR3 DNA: TGTGCCAGCAGCCAAGATCAGGGCTACACCTTC; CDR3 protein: CASSQDQGYTF
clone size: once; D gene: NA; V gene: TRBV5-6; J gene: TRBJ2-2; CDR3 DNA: TGTGCCAGCAGCTTGACACCCTTATTCAACACCGGGGAGCTGTTTTTT; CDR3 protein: CASSLTPLFNTGELFF